This entry concerns a single T cell receptor beta chain. Its binding antigen is unknown. It has no much larger one-base neighbor in the sample; base qualities were not kept. These data belong to a study of cytomegalovirus exposure and HLA in healthy donors (TCRdb year 2017). Regarding the complete study: In an earlier analysis of 587 of the donors, around 290 Gb of sequence data and roughly 100 million unique TCR beta sequences from about 190 million T cells were reported. All discovery cohort repertoires had been generated using a single sequencing platform. Class I and class II HLA loci were covered by the typing at four-digit resolution. The study aimed to test whether signatures of past pathogen exposure could be identified by cataloging public T cell receptors. A later genetic analysis used genome-wide SNP genotypes for about three fifths of the 666 donors, treating that subset as a discovery cohort. Of the approximately 370 genotyped donors, approximately 81% were placed in the genetic ancestry cluster associated with self-reported Caucasian donors. To decide whether each TCR beta V gene segment behaved as functional or pseudogenic, an earlier analysis of 587 of the donors relied on high-throughput TCR beta sequencing. To predict cytomegalovirus infection status, the study brought together high-throughput TCR immunosequencing, statistical association of individual TCRs with disease status, and machine learning. Across about 370 genotyped donors of the cohort, an average of approximately 200,000 unique TCR beta nucleotide sequences per donor were sequenced, and 15% to 20% of those sequences were non-productive. Rather than drawing on any new phenotypic data, the later analysis identified candidate immune exposures from TCR beta sequences and the way those sequences occurred across donors. The number of donors typed differed by locus, with about 620-630 for A, B, C, DRB1 and DQB1, more than 500 for DQA1, some 570 for DPA1, and under 490 for DPB1. Donor age, sex, ethnicity and CMV serostatus were compiled together with the repertoire data. An early release that covered several hundred HLA-typed donors contained around 300 gigabases of sequencing data and tens of millions of unique TCR sequences. The T cell repertoires of under 750 subjects were profiled by immunosequencing and related to cytomegalovirus serostatus. A separate validation cohort of 90 to 150 different subjects was used in addition to the roughly 720-subject first cohort. A few DR-DQ haplotypes were treated as single units for association and clustering because of strong linkage in the cohort. A later analysis re-analyzed previously published TCR beta repertoires from approximately 700 donors and added high-resolution HLA genotyping to study TCR occurrence patterns. The investigation overall reported the following: An earlier analysis of approximately 570 of the donors showed that most TCR beta V segments appeared in productive rearrangements either about 87% or about 30% of the time, which broadly matched IMGT annotations. The sequencing pipeline was judged likely to have produced a cluster of highly shared sequence variants as a technical artifact. A further reported finding was that TCR beta sequences accurately predicted the HLA-A and HLA-B alleles for most subjects in the first cohort. A later analysis associated 17,000 or so TCR beta sequences with specific HLA alleles at a false discovery rate of 0.05. In a later analysis, the rate of TCR association differed among HLA loci, with DRB1 alleles having the most associated TCRs and HLA-C alleles having the fewest. The classifier was reported to diagnose cytomegalovirus status with high specificity and sensitivity in both the original and validation cohorts. In vitro tests confirmed that a few of the cytomegalovirus-associated TCR beta chains recognize cytomegalovirus antigens. Because some donors lacked HLA typing at each locus, the association tests relied only on the typed subset. In the study, some 180 TCR beta chains were listed as associated with cytomegalovirus. The earlier analysis of a few hundred of the donors excluded roughly 16 rarely observed V segments, including chromosome 9 orphons, because counts were too low. The cohort was sequenced for TCR beta chains only, and without alpha or paired-chain data the features that could be detected were limited. In a later genetic analysis, a missense DCLRE1C variant was associated with V-gene and J-gene trimming of TCR beta chains, and the association was replicated in an independent cohort. Some IMGT-functional V segments, including TRBV6-2 and TRBV6-3, could not be told apart with the 87-base-pair reads, so those segments were excluded. A later analysis reported that several top co-occurrence clusters appeared linked to parvovirus B19, influenza, CMV and Epstein-Barr virus. Strong co-occurrence of HLA alleles, especially DR and DQ, made assigning TCR associations to individual alleles difficult. Most CMV-associated TCR beta chains appeared to be HLA-restricted in a later analysis, and the HLA associations seemed to be driven largely by CMV exposure. Compared with equally common non-associated chains, HLA-associated TCR beta chains in a later analysis were more clonally expanded and had lower generation probabilities. The only immune exposure information available for the cohort was CMV serostatus. Linkage disequilibrium might explain the correlated functional status among segregating V segments, but an unknown experimental factor could not be excluded. Compared with the 666-donor mean, donors in an Asian-associated ancestry cluster had fewer N-insertions in productive TCRs, according to a later genetic analysis. It was suggested by the authors that the approach could potentially be generalized to other disease states and immunological phenotypes. Roughly uniform sequencing depth across donors was assumed in presence/absence analyses, although this assumption may not hold. Most TCR sequences were observed very rarely across donors, whereas some public TCRs were present in many individuals.

Receptors were amplified or captured by the immunoSEQ multiplex PCR assay. A mixture of 60 forward primers for TCR Vbeta segments and 13 reverse primers for TCR Jbeta segments was used in the multiplex PCR. The CDR3 region of rearranged TCR beta genes was amplified from genomic DNA by a multiplex PCR assay. On the Illumina HiSeq System, the amplified TCR beta libraries were sequenced as 87-base-pair reads. As for the original processing: A later analysis counted some 74 million unique TCR beta chains across the 670 or so repertoires, and some 11 million of these chains were shared by at least two donors. Raw reads were error-corrected and collapsed into unique sequences by a nearest-neighbor algorithm in which closely related sequences were merged to remove PCR and sequencing errors. CDR3 sequences were aligned to IMGT reference sequences to assign V, D and J gene segments. For a sequence to be retained, at least a six-nucleotide match to both a V gene segment and a J gene segment was required. Rearrangements were called productive when the CDR3 lacked stop codons and stayed in frame with V and J; all others were non-productive. Following IMGT convention, CDR3 was defined as the stretch from the second conserved V-encoded cysteine to the conserved J-encoded phenylalanine. In an earlier analysis of around 570 of the donors, sequences lacking an unambiguous match to a single V gene segment were excluded. In an earlier analysis of 587 of the donors, V segments were called functional above 56.7% productive rearrangements and were called segregating when the between-donor standard deviation exceeded 5%. A statistical classification framework was built for diagnosing cytomegalovirus status from the catalog of TCR beta chain sequences. A later analysis assigned V and J genes by comparing TCR nucleotide sequences with IMGT/GENE-DB human TR gene sequences. In a later analysis, CDR3 sequences and most-parsimonious VDJ recombination scenarios were assigned using the TCRdist pipeline. A later analysis defined each TCR beta chain by its CDR3 amino acid sequence plus V-gene family, and excluded reads lacking a unique V-gene family. As a way to deal with suspected cross-contamination and a sequencing artifact, a later analysis dropped more than 500 nucleotide sequences that were highly shared and had low generation probability. A later analysis calculated a clonal expansion index for each public chain from normalized within-repertoire ranks of inferred template counts. In a later analysis, generation probabilities were computed with a VDJ recombination model fitted to out-of-frame rearrangements, and the resulting probabilities were checked against IGoR. A later analysis scored TCR-TCR, TCR-HLA and TCR-CMV co-occurrence with hypergeometric tests, applying a repertoire-size bias correction to TCR pairs. To estimate false discovery rates, a later analysis permuted the HLA or CMV assignments 20 times. A later analysis grouped co-occurring TCRs with DBSCAN, adding TCRdist sequence similarity when clustering within HLA-allele-positive subsets. Repertoires with fewer than 30,000 or more than 120,000 public chains were left out of co-occurrence clustering, as were about five repertoires with anomalous nucleotide sharing. TCRdb took this table from immuneACCESS and kept in-frame rearrangements with V and J called. Such tables lack part of the clones; where checked against another copy, unresolved V genes explain under half of the gap, and the rest is unexplained. Clone size and the V and J calls come from that table; the DNA yielded D and trimming. The sample yields more than 85,000 clones; roughly 80% were counted once. Of the sample, 2% to 3% is held by the ten largest clones.

The CDR3 spans 12 residues, from the cysteine through the phenylalanine. Kept here is only the CDR3 DNA, which spans 36 bases and is read in frame from base 1. Looking up the germline V gene yields CDR1 MGHRA and CDR2 YSYEKL. The germline ends are 8 bases apart after V is trimmed by 4 bases and J by 5 bases. The cohort comprised some 730 healthy bone marrow donors. At the time of sampling, all cohort members were nominally healthy, though unrecorded immune exposures were likely present. The donor tested CMV seronegative and was one of the 352 seronegative cohort members. Every donor gave a peripheral blood sample, and the peripheral blood mononuclear cells from that sample were used for TCR beta sequencing. Genomic DNA was extracted from the blood cell samples with the Qiagen DNeasy Blood Extraction Kit.

The V and J segments used are TRBV4-1 and TRBJ2-5; the D gene cannot be named for sure. This TCR was recovered from a man between 35 and 55 years old in good health and CMV-seronegative. What was sequenced was PBMCs. Read as DNA, the sequence is TGCGCCAGCAGCCCTGTACGGGAGACCCAGTACTTC. Its translation is CASSPVRETQYF.